Listed below are T cell receptor beta chains from one sample, sequenced in a study of graft-versus-host responses after intestinal transplantation. Assay: immunoSEQ multiplex PCR; the TCRdb copy retains only in-frame clones and omits some. Counted here are over 8,000 clones, around 33% occurring once; the ten biggest clones make up approximately 13%. Material: alloreactive CD8+ T cells from a mixed lymphocyte reaction culture, obtained before intestinal transplant. These receptor sequences come from a human patient who received an intestinal transplant. Each CDR3 is given with its conserved first and last residue. The order of the fields is D gene, clone size, J gene, V gene, CDR3 protein, CDR3 DNA. The D gene is left open where the match is weak. Clone size appears in some rows only: once, few, many, or a class for an expanded clone.

>-|-|TRBJ2-7|TRBV6-6
CASSSNRVFPYEQYF
TGTGCCAGCAGTTCGAACAGGGTTTTCCCCTACGAGCAGTACTTC
>TRBD2|medium-sized|TRBJ2-7|TRBV29-1
CSVYGGASYEQYF
TGCAGCGTCTACGGGGGGGCTTCCTACGAGCAGTACTTC
>TRBD2|few|TRBJ2-7|TRBV27
CASSFQAGGGEQYF
TGTGCCAGCAGTTTCCAAGCGGGAGGGGGTGAGCAGTACTTC
>-|few|TRBJ2-1|TRBV6-5
CASSWGQVNEQFF
TGTGCCAGCAGTTGGGGCCAAGTCAATGAGCAGTTCTTC
>-|few|TRBJ1-5|TRBV2
CASRGQLNQPQHF
TGTGCCAGCAGAGGACAGTTAAATCAGCCCCAGCATTTT
>-|few|TRBJ1-3|TRBV21-1
CASSGTRCRGTSGNTIYF
TGTGCCAGCAGCGGCACGAGGTGTAGGGGGACGTCGGGAAACACCATATATTTT
>TRBD1|-|TRBJ1-2|TRBV27
CASSRRQGAGYTF
TGTGCCAGCAGCCGACGACAGGGGGCTGGCTACACCTTC
>-|-|TRBJ2-7|TRBV10-1
CASSAAGDEQYF
TGCGCCAGCAGTGCGGCAGGGGATGAGCAGTACTTC
>TRBD2|-|TRBJ2-1|TRBV28
CASSAPGERGGLNEQFF
TGTGCCAGCAGTGCCCCGGGAGAGCGGGGGGGCCTCAATGAGCAGTTCTTC
>TRBD1|few|TRBJ2-7|TRBV27
CASSLLGQGRNEQYF
TGTGCCAGCAGTTTACTAGGACAGGGGAGAAACGAGCAGTACTTC
>TRBD1|few|TRBJ2-2|TRBV29-1
CSVEGQGTGELFF
TGCAGCGTTGAGGGACAGGGGACCGGGGAGCTGTTTTTT
>-|-|TRBJ2-3|TRBV28
CASSSRGHSTDTQYF
TGTGCCAGCAGTTCTAGGGGCCATAGCACAGATACGCAGTATTTT
>TRBD1|few|TRBJ1-4|TRBV7-9
CASSSIWTGGNEKLFF
TGTGCCAGCAGCTCGATTTGGACAGGAGGGAATGAAAAACTGTTTTTT
>-|-|TRBJ2-7|TRBV27
CASSFGRAYEQYF
TGTGCCAGCAGTTTCGGTCGCGCCTACGAGCAGTACTTC
>-|few|TRBJ2-3|TRBV4-2
CASSQVYPDTDTQYF
TGTGCCAGCAGCCAAGTCTACCCCGACACAGATACGCAGTATTTT
>TRBD1|medium-sized|TRBJ2-7|TRBV27
CASSDGMTGRSYEQYF
TGTGCCAGCAGTGATGGGATGACAGGGCGATCCTACGAGCAGTACTTC
>TRBD1|-|TRBJ2-1|TRBV5-1
CASSLRQGVPNEQFF
TGCGCCAGCAGCTTGAGGCAGGGGGTCCCCAATGAGCAGTTCTTC
>-|-|TRBJ1-4|TRBV29-1
CSGRANEKLFF
TGCAGTGGGAGGGCTAATGAAAAACTGTTTTTT